This TCR beta chain originates from a study of blood T cell repertoires in COVID-19. Deletions cut 8 bases from V and 8 bases from J, with 12 bases between. The V gene's germline CDR1 is MNHEY and CDR2 SMNVEV (reference sequence). This CDR3 spans 12 amino acids. Generated by immunoSEQ multiplex PCR, the TCRdb table keeps only in-frame clones and is missing some. The data contain under 200,000 clones, over 70% of them seen just once; the ten biggest clones take up about 5.7%. The receptor's source is a woman aged 40 to 49 with acute COVID-19. The sequencing sample was made of PBMCs or T cells enriched from blood (not recorded which). This chain joins TRBV27 and TRBJ2-2, with D maybe TRBD1 (6 bases). The CDR3 region is CASGGQRGELFF. Here the CDR3 DNA reads TGTGCCAGCGGGGGCCAAAGGGGGGAGCTGTTTTTT.